The 21 T cell receptor beta chains below were found in one sample sequenced in a study of blood T cell repertoires in COVID-19. The repertoire was sequenced with immunoSEQ multiplex PCR; TCRdb's copy has only in-frame clones and lacks some. The table shows some 150,000 clones, with over 85% occurring only once. The sample consisted of peripheral blood. The receptors were sampled from a human donor in a cohort sampled during active COVID-19.

The CDR3 nucleotides read TGTGCCAGCAGCCTAGGGACAGGCTATGGCTACACCTTC. Protein sequence: CASSLGTGYGYTF. This chain joins TRBV9 and TRBJ1-2; 8 bases match TRBD1. The germline gives CDR1 SGDLS, CDR2 YYNGEE. With V trimmed by 4 bases and J by 4 bases, 3 bases remained unmatched. CDR3 length: 13 amino acids.

This chain connects TRBV19 to TRBJ2-5; 13 bases agree with TRBD2. This CDR3 has 17 amino acids. The trim removed 2 bases at V and 7 bases at J, leaving 10 bases unmatched. Germline loops: CDR1 LNHDA, CDR2 SQIVND (reference sequence). The CDR3 here is CASSISTSGGAYGTQYF. The CDR3 DNA reads as TGTGCCAGTAGTATATCCACTAGCGGGGGGGCTTACGGGACCCAGTACTTC.

The V call is TRBV9, the J call TRBJ2-7; 7 nucleotides align to TRBD1. This CDR3 has 13 residues. CDR1 is SGDLS, CDR2 YYNGEE, per germline. Unmatched junction bases numbered 8, after V lost 7 bases and J lost 4 bases. The CDR3 DNA sequence: TGTGCCAGCGAGGGGACAGAGGGTTACGAGCAGTACTTC. Translated, it gives CASEGTEGYEQYF.

This clone was seen only once. V gene TRBV3-1 (or the pseudogene TRBV3-2) combines with J gene TRBJ2-7; TRBD2 is a possible D gene (6 bases). V was cut by 3 bases and J by 6 bases, with 12 bases left in between. CDR1 and CDR2 (germline): LGHDT, YNNKEL (reference sequence). The CDR3 is made up of 13 amino acids. The CDR3, as DNA: TGTGCCAGCAGCCAGCGCAACGGGGGCGAGCAGTACTTC. The encoded protein is CASSQRNGGEQYF.

The J gene is TRBJ2-3, the V gene TRBV25-1, with D maybe TRBD2 (5 bases). V was shortened by 3 bases and J by 15 bases, with 13 bases between the two germline ends. Germline lookup yields CDR1 MGHDK and CDR2 SYGVNS. The CDR3 has 11 residues. This chain's CDR3 is CASSDSGPPYF. The DNA for the CDR3 is TGTGCCAGCAGTGACAGCGGCCCCCCTTATTTT. The full variable domain, with the rest looked up from reference TRBV25-1 and TRBJ2-3, is EADIYQTPRYLVIGTGKKITLECSQTMGHDKMYWYQQDPGMELHLIHYSYGVNSTEKGDLSSESTVSRIRTEHFPLTLESARPSHTSQYLCASSDSGPPYFGPGTRLTVL.

The chain couples TRBV11-1 to TRBJ2-1, with a possible D match to TRBD1 (6 bases). Germline-derived CDR1 and CDR2 are SGHAT and FQDESV (reference sequence). Trimming took 6 bases from V and 9 from J, leaving 12 bases between them. The CDR3 is 12 residues long. The CDR3 nucleotides are TGTGCCAGCAGACCAGGACAGTCTGAGCAGTTCTTC. Its translation: CASRPGQSEQFF.

The chain is built from TRBV2 and TRBJ2-7; TRBD1 agrees at 8 bases. This CDR3 contains 12 residues. Germline V gene sequence: CDR1 SNHLY, CDR2 FYNNEI. J was trimmed by 6 bases and V by 7 bases; bases with no gene match: 5. The CDR3 DNA sequence: TGTGCCAGCACCACGGACAGGGCCGAGCAGTACTTC. Translated: CASTTDRAEQYF.

The chain uses TRBV19 and TRBJ2-3; the match to TRBD1 covers 8 bases. Germline V gene data show CDR1 as LNHDA and CDR2 as SQIVND (reference sequence). The V segment lost 5 bases and the J segment 2 bases; nucleotides outside the gene matches: 6. The CDR3 length is 15 residues. The CDR3 sequence is CASSHPTGDTDTQYF. The CDR3, as DNA: TGTGCCAGTAGTCATCCGACAGGGGACACAGATACGCAGTATTTT.

A few counts support this clone. This rearrangement joins TRBV7-6 to TRBJ1-1, with TRBD1 matching 7 bases. Germline lookup yields CDR1 SGHVS and CDR2 FNYEAQ. The junction had 4 bases not matched to a gene; V was cut back by 7 bases and J by 2 bases. This CDR3 has 13 amino acids. CDR3 in amino acids: CASKGTANTEAFF. CDR3 in DNA: TGTGCCAGCAAGGGGACAGCCAACACTGAAGCTTTCTTT.

The chain links TRBV7-9 to TRBJ1-2, with 9 bases fitting TRBD1. Trimming removed 5 bases from V and 4 bases from J; junction bases left unmatched: 11. Germline V gene lookup returns CDR1 SEHNR and CDR2 FQNEAQ (reference sequence). The CDR3 spans 16 residues. The CDR3 here is CASSHNRDREFYGYTF. CDR3 nucleotide sequence: TGTGCCAGCAGCCATAACCGGGACAGGGAATTCTATGGCTACACCTTC.

The V call is TRBV11-3, the J call TRBJ2-3; D gene ambiguous. Germline loops: CDR1 SGHNT, CDR2 YENEEA. CDR3 length: 13 residues. Trimming took 5 bases from V and 8 from J, leaving 14 bases between them. This CDR3 is CASSQTPGSTQYF. CDR3 coding DNA: TGTGCCAGCAGCCAAACCCCGGGTTCTACGCAGTATTTT. The full variable domain, in which reference TRBV11-3 and TRBJ2-3 provide the parts outside the CDR3, is EAGVVQSPRYKIIEKKQPVAFWCNPISGHNTLYWYLQNLGQGPELLIRYENEEAVDDSQLPKDRFSAERLKGVDSTLKIQPAELGDSAVYLCASSQTPGSTQYFGPGTRLTVL.

This clone was found once. This chain uses TRBV2 with TRBJ2-3, with a tentative D call TRBD1 (6 bases). V was clipped by 5 bases and J by 6 bases, with 12 bases between them. The CDR3 is made up of 13 amino acids. Per the germline V gene, CDR1 is SNHLY and CDR2 is FYNNEI. CDR3 bases: TGTGCCAGCAGTAAGGAGCAGGGGGATACGCAGTATTTT. It yields the protein CASSKEQGDTQYF.

The chain uses TRBV11-1 and TRBJ2-3, with D possibly being TRBD1 (6 bases). The CDR3 contains 14 residues. Germline V gene sequence: CDR1 SGHAT, CDR2 FQDESV (reference sequence). Trimming left V 2 bases short and J 4 bases short, with 10 bases between. The CDR3 loop is CASSLPHRADTQYF. CDR3 coding DNA: TGTGCCAGCAGCTTACCCCACAGGGCAGATACGCAGTATTTT.

This chain joins TRBV30 and TRBJ1-1; D call uncertain. Germline V lookup: CDR1 GTSNPN, CDR2 SVGIG (reference sequence). Trimming shortened V by 3 bases and J by 4 bases, and 6 bases separated the two germline ends. The CDR3 loop spans 11 amino acids. Here the CDR3 reads CAWSYGTEAFF. The CDR3 DNA is TGTGCCTGGAGCTATGGCACTGAAGCTTTCTTT.

The chain has TRBV6-5 and TRBJ1-2, with 9 bases that match TRBD1. The CDR3 length is 14 residues. Trimming cost V 7 bases and J 4 bases; bases outside gene matches: 7. CDR1 MNHEY and CDR2 SVGAGI come from the germline V gene. The CDR3 bases are TGTGCCAGCAACTCGGGACAGGGAGTCTATGGCTACACCTTC. Protein product: CASNSGQGVYGYTF.

The chain links TRBV10-3 to TRBJ2-5; 8 bases are shared with TRBD2. The germline V gene has CDR1 ENHRY and CDR2 SYGVKD. This CDR3 contains 14 residues. The junction had 6 bases not matched to a gene; V was cut back by 5 bases and J by 4 bases. In nucleotides, the CDR3 is TGTGCCATCAGTTGGACTAGCCAACCAGAGACCCAGTACTTC. Protein product: CAISWTSQPETQYF.

The chain's CDR3 is CASSYGGGGNQPQHF. The CDR3 DNA reads TGTGCCAGCAGTTATGGTGGGGGGGGAAATCAGCCCCAGCATTTT. The gene calls are TRBV6-2 or TRBV6-3 and TRBJ1-5; D may be TRBD1 (5 bases). The V end was cut by 3 bases, the J end by 4 bases, with 13 bases between. The CDR3 runs to 15 residues. The germline V gene encodes CDR1 MNHEY and CDR2 SVGEGT.

The chain employs TRBV6-5 and TRBJ1-1; D may be TRBD1 (5 bases). V lost 10 bases, J lost 1 base, and 13 bases lay in between. The CDR3 contains 13 residues. Germline CDR1 MNHEY, CDR2 SVGAGI. The CDR3 DNA sequence: TGTGCCACTTCCGGACAACCGAACACTGAAGCTTTCTTT. It yields the protein CATSGQPNTEAFF.

This chain joins TRBV7-2 and TRBJ2-2; the match to TRBD2 covers 7 bases. This CDR3 is 14 amino acids long. V shed 6 bases and J 6 bases; nucleotides not matched to a gene: 7. Germline CDR1 SGHTA, CDR2 FQGNSA. The CDR3 reads CASSPISGPGELFF. The DNA for the CDR3 is TGTGCCAGCAGTCCGATTAGCGGGCCCGGGGAGCTGTTTTTT.

CDR3 loop: CASSLHDGGTEAFF. CDR3 in DNA: TGTGCCAGCAGTCTACATGACGGAGGTACTGAAGCTTTCTTT. The J gene is TRBJ1-1, the V gene TRBV2, with no clear D. Trimming pared 5 bases from V and 5 bases from J, leaving 15 bases between. Germline lookup yields CDR1 SNHLY and CDR2 FYNNEI. The CDR3 extends over 14 amino acids.

The V call is TRBV5-6, the J call TRBJ1-5; possibly TRBD1 for D (6 bases). V was pared by 2 bases and J by 1 base, with 13 bases between. Germline values: CDR1 SGHDT, CDR2 YYEEEE. The CDR3 has 16 residues. CDR3 protein: CASSLTGGASNQPQHF. The DNA of the CDR3 is TGTGCCAGCAGCTTAACGGGGGGCGCGAGCAATCAGCCCCAGCATTTT.